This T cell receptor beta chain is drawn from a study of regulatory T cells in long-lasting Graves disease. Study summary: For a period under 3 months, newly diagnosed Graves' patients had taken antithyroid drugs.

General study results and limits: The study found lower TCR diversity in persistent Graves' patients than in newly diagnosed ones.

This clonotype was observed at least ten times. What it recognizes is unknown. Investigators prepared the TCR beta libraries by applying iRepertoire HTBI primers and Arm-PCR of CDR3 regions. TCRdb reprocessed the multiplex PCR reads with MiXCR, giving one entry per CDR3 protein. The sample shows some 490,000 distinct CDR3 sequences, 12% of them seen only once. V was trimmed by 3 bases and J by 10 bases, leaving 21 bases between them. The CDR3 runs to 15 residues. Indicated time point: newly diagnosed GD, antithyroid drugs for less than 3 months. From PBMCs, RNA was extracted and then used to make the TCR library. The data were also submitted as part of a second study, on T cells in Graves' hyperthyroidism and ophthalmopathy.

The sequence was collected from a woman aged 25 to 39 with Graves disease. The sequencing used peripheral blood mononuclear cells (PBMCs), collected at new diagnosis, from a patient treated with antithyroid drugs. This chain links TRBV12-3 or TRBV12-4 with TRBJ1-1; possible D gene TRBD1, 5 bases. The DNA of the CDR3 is TGTGCCAGCAGTTTTCTCTCCGGGGGGTTCCCTGGAGCTTTCTTT. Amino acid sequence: CASSFLSGGFPGAFF.